The 12 T cell receptor beta chains below were found in one sample sequenced in a study of blood T cell repertoires in COVID-19. TCRdb's table, derived via immunoSEQ multiplex PCR, lists solely in-frame clones and lacks some. The data hold about 250,000 clones, with around 85% observed a single time. The sample comprised peripheral blood. Receptors originate from a woman aged 80 or over with acute or convalescent COVID-19.

This sequence joins TRBV19 and TRBJ1-4; possible D gene TRBD1, 6 bases. The ends were cut back, 7 bases at V and 8 bases at J, with 23 bases in the middle. In germline, CDR1 is LNHDA, CDR2 SQIVND (reference sequence). This CDR3 is built from 16 residues. The CDR3 spells CASTELSRGIEEKLFF. The CDR3, as DNA: TGTGCCAGTACCGAACTCTCGAGGGGGATTGAGGAAAAACTGTTTTTT.

CDR3: CATSRGSGTNTDTQYF. In DNA, the CDR3 is TGTGCCACCAGCAGAGGGTCCGGGACTAACACAGATACGCAGTATTTT. The V gene is TRBV15, the J gene TRBJ2-3; 7 positions match TRBD2. The CDR3 has 16 residues. The V gene's germline CDR1 is LNHNV and CDR2 YYDKDF (reference sequence). With V trimmed by 1 base and J by 2 bases, 6 bases remained unmatched.

The chain uses TRBV5-1 and TRBJ2-5; D is ambiguous. The germline V gene has CDR1 SGHRS and CDR2 YFSETQ. This CDR3 is 12 amino acids long. V lost 1 base and J lost 5, with 6 bases in between. The CDR3, as DNA: TGCGCCAGCAGCTTGACGAGGGAGACCCAGTACTTC. Its protein product is CASSLTRETQYF.

This chain links TRBV5-1 with TRBJ2-3; 7 positions agree with TRBD2. This CDR3 is built from 15 residues. Germline V gives CDR1 SGHRS, CDR2 YFSETQ. The J segment lost 4 bases and the V segment lost 2 bases, leaving 7 bases of the junction unmatched. In nucleotides, the CDR3 is TGCGCCAGCAGCTTAACATCGGGAGGATCAGATACGCAGTATTTT. Protein sequence: CASSLTSGGSDTQYF.

V usage is TRBV24-1 and J usage is TRBJ2-5; D gene uncertain. This CDR3 is 13 amino acids long. V was clipped by 2 bases and J by 4 bases, with 7 bases between them. Looked up from germline, CDR1 is KGHDR and CDR2 is SFDVKD. CDR3 in DNA: TGTGCCACCAGTGATTACAGTGGAGAGACCCAGTACTTC. Translated, it gives CATSDYSGETQYF.

The J gene is TRBJ1-1, the V gene TRBV2; D gene ambiguous. The CDR3 runs to 15 residues. Trimming took off 5 bases at V and 5 bases at J, with 18 bases between the two ends. CDR1 and CDR2 from the germline V gene are SNHLY and FYNNEI. Here the CDR3 reads CASSLGVRSGTEAFF. The CDR3 nucleotides read TGTGCCAGCAGTTTAGGAGTTAGGAGCGGGACTGAAGCTTTCTTT.

This chain links TRBV7-2 with TRBJ2-1; 7 bases align to TRBD2. From germline, CDR1 is SGHTA and CDR2 FQGNSA. The CDR3 contains 13 residues. Trimming removed 8 bases from V and 3 bases from J; junction bases left unmatched: 4. Here the CDR3 reads CASGGGYYNEQFF. CDR3 nucleotides: TGTGCCAGCGGCGGGGGTTACTACAATGAGCAGTTCTTC.

This chain joins TRBV24-1 and TRBJ1-1, with D tentatively TRBD1 (5 bases). Germline values: CDR1 KGHDR, CDR2 SFDVKD. There are 13 residues in the CDR3. V lost 8 bases and J lost 3, with 12 bases in between. The CDR3, as DNA: TGTGCCACCAAGGGTGGGGCGGACACTGAAGCTTTCTTT. It translates to CATKGGADTEAFF.

This rearrangement joins TRBV4-2 to TRBJ2-3; 12 bases fit TRBD2. The junction had 5 bases not matched to a gene; V was cut back by 4 bases and J by 0 bases. The CDR3 spans 17 residues. Germline lookup yields CDR1 LGHNA and CDR2 YNFKEQ. CDR3 region: CASSPWGTSGSTDTQYF. The CDR3 DNA sequence: TGTGCCAGCAGCCCGTGGGGGACTAGCGGGAGCACAGATACGCAGTATTTT.

V gene TRBV18 combines with J gene TRBJ1-1, with 7 bases identical to TRBD1. Per germline, CDR1 KGHSH and CDR2 LQKENI. This CDR3 spans 15 amino acids. The trim removed 0 bases at V and 0 bases at J, leaving 1 base unmatched. The CDR3 reads CASSPPGQMNTEAFF. The DNA of the CDR3 is TGTGCCAGCTCACCACCGGGACAGATGAACACTGAAGCTTTCTTT.

The V and J genes are TRBV7-9 and TRBJ2-7; D gene uncertain. Trimming removed 3 bases from V and 1 base from J, with 10 bases in between. There are 14 residues in the CDR3. Per germline, CDR1 SEHNR and CDR2 FQNEAQ (reference sequence). The CDR3 sequence is CASSLGRLSYEQYF. In DNA form, the CDR3 reads TGTGCCAGCAGCTTGGGCAGGCTGTCCTACGAGCAGTACTTC.

The chain couples TRBV7-9 to TRBJ1-5; possible D gene TRBD1, 5 bases. CDR1 is SEHNR and CDR2 is FQNEAQ in the germline V gene (reference sequence). The CDR3 runs 15 residues. V lost 4 bases and J 4 bases, leaving 14 bases between the germline ends. The CDR3 loop is CASSSSGAENQPQHF. CDR3 nucleotides: TGTGCCAGCAGCTCTAGCGGGGCGGAAAATCAGCCCCAGCATTTT. Complete variable domain (other parts from reference TRBV7-9 and TRBJ1-5): DTGVSQNPRHKITKRGQNVTFRCDPISEHNRLYWYRQTLGQGPEFLTYFQNEAQLEKSRLLSDRFSAERPKGSFSTLEIQRTEQGDSAMYLCASSSSGAENQPQHFGDGTRLSIL.